A single sample gave rise to the 32 T cell receptor beta chains below, sequenced in a study of blood T cell repertoires in COVID-19. Profiling relied on immunoSEQ multiplex PCR, and the TCRdb table lists in-frame clones only, not all of them. The table lists 150,000 to 200,000 clones, about 74% of them singletons. Sequenced input: peripheral blood. Receptors originate from an elderly woman with acute or convalescent COVID-19.

The chain carries TRBV28 and TRBJ2-2; D is possibly TRBD2 (11 bases). Per the germline V gene, CDR1 is MDHEN and CDR2 is SYDVKM. Deletions cut 6 bases from V and 6 bases from J, with 29 bases between. The CDR3 spans 19 residues. The CDR3 spells CASSRTGGFSGRVPGELFF. As DNA, the CDR3 is TGTGCCAGCAGCCGGACAGGGGGATTTAGCGGGAGGGTGCCCGGGGAGCTGTTTTTT.

The V gene is TRBV7-3, the J gene TRBJ2-1, with D possibly being TRBD1 (7 bases). The CDR3 runs 13 residues. Germline V gene sequence: CDR1 SGHTA, CDR2 FQGTGA. The CDR3 bases are TGTGCTTCAGCCAGGGGGGCGTACAATGAGCAGTTCTTC. Translating it yields CASARGAYNEQFF.

This clone was counted once. J is TRBJ2-5 and V is TRBV14; 8 nucleotides line up with TRBD1. Germline V lookup: CDR1 SGHDN, CDR2 FVKESK. The length of the CDR3 is 13 residues. J lost 7 bases, V lost 5 bases, and 6 bases had no gene match. CDR3 region: CASSDRGWGTQYF. CDR3 nucleotides: TGTGCCAGCAGCGACAGGGGTTGGGGGACCCAGTACTTC.

This chain connects TRBV28 to TRBJ2-7; TRBD2 matches 9 bases. Germline V gene lookup returns CDR1 MDHEN and CDR2 SYDVKM. The CDR3 consists of 14 residues. With 6 bases clipped from V and 3 bases from J, the junction kept 6 bases outside the gene matches. The CDR3 loop is CASSPLAGIYEQYF. The CDR3 nucleotides read TGTGCCAGCAGCCCTCTAGCGGGAATCTACGAGCAGTACTTC.

This clone was recorded once. This chain links TRBV6-2 or TRBV6-3 with TRBJ2-5; D is uncertain. Looked up from germline, CDR1 is MNHEY and CDR2 is SVGEGT. V lost 2 bases to trimming and J lost 5 bases, with 3 bases between them. CDR3 length: 11 amino acids. The CDR3 loop is CASSYGETQYF. CDR3 nucleotides: TGTGCCAGCAGTTACGGCGAGACCCAGTACTTC.

The rearrangement uses TRBV2 and TRBJ1-3; possible D gene TRBD1, 6 bases. The V end lost 5 bases, the J end lost 0 bases, and 11 bases lay between the germline ends. Germline V gene sequence: CDR1 SNHLY, CDR2 FYNNEI. This CDR3 comprises 15 residues. The CDR3 loop reads CASSIQGYSGNTIYF. The CDR3 DNA follows: TGTGCCAGCAGTATACAGGGATACTCTGGAAACACCATATATTTT.

The chain couples TRBV5-1 to TRBJ2-1, with D possibly matching TRBD1 (6 bases). Germline CDR1 SGHRS, CDR2 YFSETQ. V dropped 0 bases and J dropped 2 bases, with 12 bases sitting between them. The CDR3 totals 16 residues. Here the CDR3 reads CASSLDRTATYNEQFF. CDR3 sequence (DNA): TGCGCCAGCAGCTTGGACCGGACAGCTACCTACAATGAGCAGTTCTTC.

V and J are TRBV28 and TRBJ1-2, with a possible D match to TRBD1 (6 bases). Germline V lookup: CDR1 MDHEN, CDR2 SYDVKM. This CDR3 has 14 amino acids. Deletions cut 5 bases from V and 3 bases from J, with 13 bases between. The CDR3 DNA reads TGTGCCAGCAGTGCCCAAGGGGGATACTATGGCTACACCTTC. Translating gives CASSAQGGYYGYTF.

This chain uses TRBV27 with TRBJ2-7; TRBD2 matches 9 bases. V trimming: 11 bases; J trimming: 0 bases; junction bases outside the gene matches: 20. The length of the CDR3 is 18 residues. From germline, CDR1 is MNHEY and CDR2 SMNVEV (reference sequence). CDR3 sequence (DNA): TGTGCCCCCTGGGGTGGGGCGAAGGTAGCGGGAGTCTCCTACGAGCAGTACTTC. Protein sequence: CAPWGGAKVAGVSYEQYF.

V is TRBV5-1 and J is TRBJ1-2; 10 nucleotides agree with TRBD1. V lost 7 bases, J lost 5 bases, and 2 bases stayed unmatched. The germline CDR1 and CDR2 sequences are SGHRS and YFSETQ. This CDR3 has 12 amino acids. This CDR3 reads CASGQGEYGYTF. In nucleotides, the CDR3 is TGCGCCAGCGGACAGGGGGAATATGGCTACACCTTC.

CDR3 in DNA: TGTGCCAGCAGCTTACTTGGGGCCCTGAACACTGAAGCTTTCTTT. Translating gives CASSLLGALNTEAFF. The genes are TRBV7-2 and TRBJ1-1; D possibly corresponds to TRBD1 (5 bases). The CDR3 length is 15 residues. Germline V CDR1 and CDR2: SGHTA, FQGNSA. V gave up 2 bases and J gave up 0 bases, with 10 bases separating them.

J is TRBJ2-7 and V is TRBV27; 7 bases fit TRBD1. The CDR3 totals 15 residues. Germline V gives CDR1 MNHEY, CDR2 SMNVEV (reference sequence). The V segment lost 5 bases and the J segment 7 bases; nucleotides outside the gene matches: 14. CDR3 in DNA: TGTGCCAGCAGTCCAAAACGACAGGGTGTGGGAGAGCAGTACTTC. Its protein is CASSPKRQGVGEQYF.

The chain links TRBV18 to TRBJ2-1; D unclear. V dropped 3 bases and J dropped 0 bases, with 15 bases sitting between them. This CDR3 region has 17 residues. CDR1 is KGHSH and CDR2 is LQKENI in the germline V gene. CDR3 in DNA: TGTGCCAGCTCACCCTTTTTTGGAGACGGCTCCTACAATGAGCAGTTCTTC. Translation: CASSPFFGDGSYNEQFF.

The chain combines TRBV7-9 with TRBJ2-3; 8 bases are shared with TRBD2. The CDR3 covers 15 residues. The ends lost 5 bases at V and 5 bases at J; junction bases unmatched: 9. Germline V gene sequence: CDR1 SEHNR, CDR2 FQNEAQ (reference sequence). The CDR3, as DNA: TGTGCCAGCAGCGGACTAGCAGGATTGGAAGATACGCAGTATTTT. It is translated as CASSGLAGLEDTQYF.

V gene TRBV11-1 combines with J gene TRBJ2-7; the match to TRBD1 covers 8 bases. Germline V gene sequence: CDR1 SGHAT, CDR2 FQDESV (reference sequence). V lost 1 base to trimming and J lost 4 bases; unmatched junction nucleotides: 3. CDR3 size: 14 residues. CDR3 DNA: TGTGCCAGCAGCTTAGAAGACAGGGGATACGAGCAGTACTTC. It specifies CASSLEDRGYEQYF.

This clone was detected a few times. This sequence joins TRBV3-1 (or the pseudogene TRBV3-2) and TRBJ1-1; D is ambiguous. This CDR3 has 15 amino acids. The V end lost 0 bases, the J end lost 7 bases, and 15 bases lay between the germline ends. Germline assignment: CDR1 LGHDT and CDR2 YNNKEL (reference sequence). In DNA form, the CDR3 reads TGTGCCAGCAGCCAAGATACCACAGTAACCTTTGAAGCTTTCTTT. The encoded protein is CASSQDTTVTFEAFF.

V is TRBV24-1 and J is TRBJ2-5; D perhaps matches TRBD2 (5 bases). In germline, CDR1 is KGHDR, CDR2 SFDVKD. The length of the CDR3 is 12 residues. V lost 9 bases and J 3 bases, leaving 10 bases between the germline ends. The CDR3 nucleotides read TGTGCCACCGCGGGTTTCGAAGAGACCCAGTACTTC. Translating gives CATAGFEETQYF.

CDR3 coding DNA: TGTGCCAGCAGCACGGACAGGGTAGAGACCCAGTACTTC. The encoded protein is CASSTDRVETQYF. V and J are TRBV12-3 or TRBV12-4 and TRBJ2-5; 8 nucleotides line up with TRBD1. With 6 bases clipped from V and 4 bases from J, the junction kept 4 bases outside the gene matches. This CDR3 is built from 13 residues.

V and J are TRBV19 and TRBJ2-1; 9 nucleotides match TRBD2. The CDR3 runs 16 residues. V was clipped by 7 bases and J by 5 bases; unmatched bases: 12. The germline V gene encodes CDR1 LNHDA and CDR2 SQIVND (reference sequence). CDR3 loop: CASNEREAPSDNEQFF. DNA for the CDR3: TGTGCCAGTAACGAGCGGGAGGCCCCTTCCGACAATGAGCAGTTCTTC. The complete variable domain, with remaining parts taken from reference TRBV19 and TRBJ2-1, reads DGGITQSPKYLFRKEGQNVTLSCEQNLNHDAMYWYRQDPGQGLRLIYYSQIVNDFQKGDIAEGYSVSREKKESFPLTVTSAQKNPTAFYLCASNEREAPSDNEQFFGPGTRLTVL.

The gene calls are TRBV7-9 and TRBJ1-4; 12 nucleotides align to TRBD1. The CDR3 consists of 16 residues. With 5 bases clipped from V and 6 bases from J, the junction kept 7 bases outside the gene matches. Germline assignment: CDR1 SEHNR and CDR2 FQNEAQ (reference sequence). This CDR3 is CASSIGTGGGHEKLFF. As DNA, the CDR3 is TGTGCCAGCAGCATTGGGACAGGGGGCGGTCATGAAAAACTGTTTTTT.

The rearrangement joins TRBV5-1 to TRBJ2-7, with D maybe TRBD1 (6 bases). The germline V gene encodes CDR1 SGHRS and CDR2 YFSETQ. With 5 bases removed from V and 7 bases from J, the gap between germline ends came to 22 bases. This CDR3 region has 15 residues. This CDR3 is CASSLTGAQRGEQYF. The CDR3 DNA follows: TGCGCCAGCAGTTTAACAGGAGCCCAGAGGGGGGAGCAGTACTTC.

The genes are TRBV10-1 and TRBJ2-5, with 16 bases matching TRBD2. The CDR3 covers 17 residues. The J segment lost 2 bases and the V segment lost 3 bases, leaving 3 bases of the junction unmatched. Per the germline V gene, CDR1 is WNHNN and CDR2 is SYGVQD (reference sequence). CDR3 sequence reads: CASSEGTSGREQETQYF. DNA of the CDR3: TGCGCCAGCAGTGAAGGGACTAGCGGGAGGGAACAAGAGACCCAGTACTTC.

This chain uses TRBV29-1 with TRBJ2-3; 12 nucleotides match TRBD2. The J segment lost 0 bases and the V segment lost 5 bases, leaving 12 bases of the junction unmatched. CDR1 is SQVTM, CDR2 ANQGSEA, per germline. The CDR3 has 18 residues. The CDR3, as DNA: TGCAGCGTTCGTGCTAGCGGGAGGGCCATAGCTAGCACAGATACGCAGTATTTT. Residues: CSVRASGRAIASTDTQYF.

This clone was observed a handful of times. The V gene is TRBV12-3 or TRBV12-4, the J gene TRBJ1-1; D gene ambiguous. V shed 6 bases and J shed 2 bases, with 10 bases lying between them. The CDR3 runs 13 residues. The CDR3 DNA reads as TGTGCCAGCAGCCTACCACCCAACACTGAAGCTTTCTTT. It translates to CASSLPPNTEAFF.

The chain has TRBV5-6 and TRBJ2-1; D possibly corresponds to TRBD2 (6 bases). Germline CDR1 and CDR2: SGHDT and YYEEEE. Trimming took off 0 bases at V and 0 bases at J, with 10 bases between the two ends. The CDR3 runs 16 residues. CDR3: CASSLDKTSSYNEQFF. CDR3 nucleotides: TGTGCCAGCAGCTTGGACAAGACTAGCTCCTACAATGAGCAGTTCTTC.

The chain recombines TRBV18 with TRBJ1-2; a possible D gene is TRBD1 (5 bases). This CDR3 comprises 13 residues. CDR1 and CDR2 from the germline V gene are KGHSH and LQKENI. V was shortened by 5 bases and J by 7 bases, with 14 bases between the two germline ends. For the CDR3, the DNA is TGTGCCAGCTCAGTCAGGGAAATCTCTGGCTACACCTTC. Amino acid sequence: CASSVREISGYTF.

The CDR3 spells CAWKEVPAVGPNEQFF. The CDR3 region has the DNA TGTGCCTGGAAAGAAGTTCCTGCGGTGGGGCCCAATGAGCAGTTCTTC. The chain links TRBV30 to TRBJ2-1, with D possibly matching TRBD1 (5 bases). The CDR3 has 16 residues. V lost 4 bases to trimming and J lost 6 bases, with 22 bases between them. Germline CDR1 is GTSNPN and CDR2 is SVGIG (reference sequence). Complete variable domain (other parts from reference TRBV30 and TRBJ2-1): SQTIHQWPATLVQPVGSPLSLECTVEGTSNPNLYWYRQAAGRGLQLLFYSVGIGQISSEVPQNLSASRPQDRQFILSSKKLLLSDSGFYLCAWKEVPAVGPNEQFFGPGTRLTVL.

The V call is TRBV6-5, the J call TRBJ2-2, with TRBD2 identical over 13 bases. The CDR3 contains 15 residues. CDR1 and CDR2 (germline): MNHEY, SVGAGI. The V segment lost 6 bases and the J segment 6 bases; nucleotides outside the gene matches: 4. The CDR3 DNA reads TGTGCCAGCAGACCCGGACTAGCGGGAGCCGGGGAGCTGTTTTTT. This codes for CASRPGLAGAGELFF.

This clone has more than one count but fewer than ten. The chain combines TRBV6-5 with TRBJ1-6, with a weak D call TRBD1 (6 bases). The CDR3 contains 13 residues. Germline V gives CDR1 MNHEY, CDR2 SVGAGI. Deletions cut 6 bases from V and 8 bases from J, with 11 bases between. CDR3: CASSRDMYSPLHF. The CDR3 DNA sequence: TGTGCCAGCAGCAGGGACATGTATTCACCCCTCCACTTT.

The V call is TRBV28, the J call TRBJ2-7; D is undetermined. The CDR3 totals 12 residues. Germline V lookup: CDR1 MDHEN, CDR2 SYDVKM. V gave up 7 bases and J gave up 0 bases, with 7 bases separating them. CDR3 in DNA: TGTGCCAGCACCACGAGCTCCTACGAGCAGTACTTC. Encoded protein: CASTTSSYEQYF.

V gene TRBV7-2 combines with J gene TRBJ1-2, with D hard to call. Germline V gene sequence: CDR1 SGHTA, CDR2 FQGNSA. V was cut by 4 bases and J by 8 bases, with 17 bases left in between. The CDR3 extends over 14 amino acids. The CDR3 DNA reads as TGTGCCAGCAGCTCAGCACAGACCCCCTGGGGCTACACCTTC. Encoded protein: CASSSAQTPWGYTF. Supplemented by reference TRBV7-2 and TRBJ1-2, the full variable domain reads GAGVSQSPSNKVTEKGKDVELRCDPISGHTALYWYRQSLGQGLEFLIYFQGNSAPDKSGLPSDRFSAERTGGSVSTLTIQRTQQEDSAVYLCASSSAQTPWGYTFGSGTRLTVV.

This rearrangement joins TRBV6-5 to TRBJ2-7, with 10 bases aligning to TRBD2. The CDR3 consists of 15 residues. Trimming took 2 bases from V and 1 from J; bases not matched to a gene: 2. Germline V CDR1 and CDR2: MNHEY, SVGAGI. The CDR3 sequence is CASSYRTSGSYEQYF. CDR3 in DNA: TGTGCCAGCAGTTACAGGACTAGCGGATCCTACGAGCAGTACTTC.